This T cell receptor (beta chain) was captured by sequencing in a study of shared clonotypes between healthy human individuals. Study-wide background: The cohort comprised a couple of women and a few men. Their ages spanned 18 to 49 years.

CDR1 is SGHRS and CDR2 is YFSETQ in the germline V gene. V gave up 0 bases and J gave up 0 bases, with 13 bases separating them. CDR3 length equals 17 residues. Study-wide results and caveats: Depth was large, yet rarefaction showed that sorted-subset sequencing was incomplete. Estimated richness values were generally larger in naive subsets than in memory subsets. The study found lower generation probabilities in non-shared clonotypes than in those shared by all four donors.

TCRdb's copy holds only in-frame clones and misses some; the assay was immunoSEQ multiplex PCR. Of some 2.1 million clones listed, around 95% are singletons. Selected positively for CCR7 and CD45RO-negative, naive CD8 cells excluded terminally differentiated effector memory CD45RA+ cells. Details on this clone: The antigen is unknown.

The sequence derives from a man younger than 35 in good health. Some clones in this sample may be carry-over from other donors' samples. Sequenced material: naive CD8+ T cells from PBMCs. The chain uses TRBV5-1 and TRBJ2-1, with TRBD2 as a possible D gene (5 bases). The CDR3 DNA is TGCGCCAGCAGCTTGGGTGGTACGGGATTCTCCTACAATGAGCAGTTCTTC. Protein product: CASSLGGTGFSYNEQFF. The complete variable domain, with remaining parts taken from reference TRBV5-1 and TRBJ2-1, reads KAGVTQTPRYLIKTRGQQVTLSCSPISGHRSVSWYQQTPGQGLQFLFEYFSETQRNKGNFPGRFSGRQFSNSRSEMNVSTLELGDSALYLCASSLGGTGFSYNEQFFGPGTRLTVL.